This T cell receptor beta chain came from a study of blood T cells in healthy people across ages. Regarding the study as a whole: Getting older went along with TCR beta diversity per million T cells dropping roughly linearly. Estimates of total diversity, which came from one million sequenced T cells, were considered to be underestimates.

Primers used in a second PCR of about 7 to 11 cycles were a sample-barcoded 5' primer and a J-beta primer mix. TCRdb reanalysed the 5' RACE reads using MiXCR and keeps one entry per CDR3 protein. The sample lists 950,000 to 1,200,000 distinct CDR3 sequences; 30% to 40% were seen once. As concerns this clonotype: Antigen: not known.

Germline V gives CDR1 MDHEN, CDR2 SYDVKM. Trimming pared 1 base from V and 9 bases from J, leaving 7 bases between. This CDR3 is 13 amino acids long. The extraction recovered at least 5 micrograms of total RNA per sample. This rearrangement joins TRBV28 to TRBJ1-6; D gene unclear. The clonotype comes from a man younger than 35 in good health. The sample was blood. In nucleotides, the CDR3 is TGTGCCAGCAGTTTATTGTTGGGTTCACCCCTCCACTTT. Its translation: CASSLLLGSPLHF. The full variable domain, with the rest looked up from reference TRBV28 and TRBJ1-6, is DVKVTQSSRYLVKRTGEKVFLECVQDMDHENMFWYRQDPGLGLRLIYFSYDVKMKEKGDIPEGYSVSREKKERFSLILESASTNQTSMYLCASSLLLGSPLHFGNGTRLTVT.